Below, 11 T cell receptor beta chains from the same sample are listed, as sequenced in a study of CD8 T cells in ankylosing spondylitis. Each CDR3 protein is one row after TCRdb ran MiXCR on the 5' RACE reads. Of 250,000 or so distinct CDR3 sequences in the sample, over 15% are singletons; the top ten hold over 25%. Sequencing used blood, either unsorted or a sorted T cell fraction (not recorded which). These TCRs come from a male donor with ankylosing spondylitis or in good health (not recorded which).

This clonotype was detected a few times. The V call is TRBV13, the J call TRBJ1-3, with D hard to call. V gave up 5 bases and J gave up 3 bases, with 14 bases separating them. Germline V CDR1 and CDR2: PRHDT, FYEKMQ (reference sequence). The CDR3 length is 15 residues. The CDR3 DNA sequence: TGTGCCAGCAGCCTCGGAAACACGGGTGGAAACACCATATATTTT. Translated, it gives CASSLGNTGGNTIYF.

This clonotype was counted ten times or more. V is TRBV15 and J is TRBJ2-7; 8 bases match TRBD2. Germline V lookup: CDR1 LNHNV, CDR2 YYDKDF (reference sequence). The V and J ends lost 0 bases and 6 bases, in that order; junction bases with no gene match: 7. This CDR3 has 15 residues. The CDR3 region has the DNA TGTGCCACCAGCAGAGATGGAGTAGCGGGACGCGAGCAGTACTTC. This codes for CATSRDGVAGREQYF.

The genes are TRBV4-3 and TRBJ1-6; D ambiguous. Per the germline V gene, CDR1 is LGHNA and CDR2 is YSLEER. This CDR3 spans 18 amino acids. Between the trimmed V and J ends, which lost 0 bases and 1 base, there was a span of 13 bases. The CDR3 loop reads CASSQEAGVVSYNSPLHF. The DNA for the CDR3 is TGCGCCAGCAGCCAAGAAGCCGGGGTAGTTTCCTATAATTCACCCCTCCACTTT.

The table lists this clonotype with a few counts. The chain carries TRBV20-1 and TRBJ2-7; tentative D call: TRBD2 (6 bases). Trimming left V 1 base short and J 6 bases short, with 10 bases between. The CDR3 spans 12 residues. CDR1 is DFQATT, CDR2 SNEGSKA, per germline (reference sequence). This CDR3 reads CSARVEGSEQYF. The CDR3 coding sequence is TGCAGTGCTAGAGTGGAGGGTTCCGAGCAGTACTTC.

This clonotype was picked up many times. The V and J genes are TRBV12-3 or TRBV12-4 and TRBJ2-1, with TRBD1 identical over 10 bases. The CDR3 loop spans 15 amino acids. The junction had 2 bases not matched to a gene; V was cut back by 3 bases and J by 3 bases. The DNA for the CDR3 is TGTGCCAGCAGTTTCTGGACAGGGGGCTACAATGAGCAGTTCTTC. It yields the protein CASSFWTGGYNEQFF.

This clonotype was detected only a few times. The chain joins TRBV10-3 to TRBJ2-5; TRBD1 or TRBD2 may be the D gene (5 bases each). V lost 0 bases and J lost 0, with 8 bases in between. The CDR3 loop spans 15 amino acids. Germline CDR1 and CDR2: ENHRY and SYGVKD. CDR3 DNA: TGTGCCATCAGTGAGTCGGGACCCGACCAAGAGACCCAGTACTTC. It encodes CAISESGPDQETQYF.

This clonotype was observed a handful of times. V usage is TRBV4-1 and J usage is TRBJ2-7; the match to TRBD1 covers 7 bases. The CDR3 sequence is 18 residues long. CDR1 is MGHRA, CDR2 YSYEKL, per germline. With 4 bases clipped from V and 1 base from J, the junction kept 16 bases outside the gene matches. This CDR3 is CASSRLQGTNLKSYEQYF. The CDR3 DNA follows: TGCGCCAGCAGCCGCCTACAGGGGACAAATCTTAAATCCTACGAGCAGTACTTC.

The chain is built from TRBV9 and TRBJ2-1; no reliable D call. Per germline, CDR1 SGDLS and CDR2 YYNGEE. V lost 4 bases and J 4 bases, leaving 18 bases between the germline ends. The CDR3 spans 16 residues. The CDR3 loop reads CASSPKIGLNYNEQFF. As DNA, the CDR3 is TGTGCCAGCAGCCCGAAGATTGGGCTTAATTACAATGAGCAGTTCTTC.

This rearrangement joins TRBV4-1 to TRBJ1-1, with a tentative D call TRBD1 (5 bases). The germline V gene encodes CDR1 MGHRA and CDR2 YSYEKL. The CDR3 loop spans 16 amino acids. Trimming removed 0 bases from V and 1 base from J, with 12 bases in between. The chain's CDR3 is CASSQDSTGGNTEAFF. The CDR3 region has the DNA TGCGCCAGCAGCCAAGATTCGACGGGGGGGAACACTGAAGCTTTCTTT.

This clonotype was picked up a small number of times. The chain uses TRBV6-5 and TRBJ2-1; D not certain. Germline V gene data show CDR1 as MNHEY and CDR2 as SVGAGI. The V gene lost 2 bases and the J gene lost 4 bases, with 15 bases spanning the gap. CDR3 size: 16 residues. The CDR3 region has the DNA TGTGCCAGCAGTTACAGCCCCCTAGTGCTTTACAATGAGCAGTTCTTC. As protein: CASSYSPLVLYNEQFF.

This clonotype has only a few counts. The chain has TRBV4-2 and TRBJ2-1, with 7 positions matching TRBD1. Per the germline V gene, CDR1 is LGHNA and CDR2 is YNFKEQ. Trimming at V came to 5 bases and at J to 0 bases, leaving 4 bases not matched to a gene. The CDR3 has 15 residues. The CDR3 coding sequence is TGTGCCAGCAGCACAGGGGCAAGCTCCTACAATGAGCAGTTCTTC. Translation gives CASSTGASSYNEQFF.